Included here is one TCR beta chain sequence, with context. The antigen is undetermined. The sample is drawn from a study of beta chain features in type 1 diabetes. Trimming at V came to 4 bases and at J to 1 base, leaving 9 bases not matched to a gene. CDR3 length: 16 residues. Germline V CDR1 and CDR2: MGHDK, SYGVNS. Study-wide results and caveats: Across patients, naive, central memory and Treg TCRB repertoires exhibited apparently greater similarity than was observed across healthy donors.

Expressed TCRB transcripts were sequenced, since all the RNA that had been isolated was reverse transcribed. Here immunoSEQ multiplex PCR was the method, and the copy in TCRdb shows in-frame clones only, minus some. The sample has roughly 150,000 clones, 8.5% to 14% seen once. CD45RO/CCR7/CD25/CD127/CD95/CD27 separated CD4+ naive, central memory, regulatory and stem cell-like memory cells by sorting. V is TRBV25-1 and J is TRBJ2-7; 8 bases fit TRBD1. Sequenced input: central memory CD4+ T cells from blood. The origin of this receptor is a man between 18 and 29 years old in good health. CDR3 nucleotides: TGTGCCAGCAGTGGACGACAGGGGAAACCTTCCTACGAGCAGTACTTC. This encodes CASSGRQGKPSYEQYF.